The clone carrying this TCR beta chain was seen only a few times. Its antigen is not known. The CDR3 runs 17 residues. In germline, CDR1 is WSHSY, CDR2 SAAADI. V gave up 1 base and J gave up 10 bases; unmatched junction bases: 14. The sample belongs to a study of CD8 T cells in ankylosing spondylitis. Findings of the study overall: Fewer than ten highly homologous variants made up a TCR beta motif that seemed to typify ankylosing spondylitis blood. Matched ankylosing spondylitis synovial fluid reportedly showed significant enrichment of disease-linked clones. Clones linked to disease, bearing a CD8+ phenotype, were relatively rare in peripheral blood. Some motif variants had been reported before (in reactive arthritis synovial fluid and blood).

Making use of molecular barcodes, quantitative 5'-RACE generated TCR beta libraries. TCRdb itself ran the 5' RACE reads through MiXCR, one entry per CDR3 protein. The sample shows over 450,000 distinct CDR3 sequences, 9.5% to 15% of them seen only once. The clonotype was recovered from a male donor with ankylosing spondylitis. Sequenced sample: blood, either unsorted or a sorted T cell fraction (not recorded which). V is TRBV10-2 and J is TRBJ2-1, with TRBD2 matching over 9 bases. The DNA for the CDR3 is TGCGCCAGCAGTGAGTTACTAGCGGGCTACAACTCGAGGGAGCAGTTCTTC. Its protein product is CASSELLAGYNSREQFF.